This T cell receptor (beta chain) was sequenced for a study of T-cell reconstitution after alpha-beta-depleted transplantation in children. Unique molecular identifiers were incorporated during preparation of the TCRbeta library. TCRdb fed the PCR reads into MiXCR, producing one record per CDR3 protein. The table lists a few hundred thousand distinct CDR3 sequences, around 20% of them singletons. Germline CDR1 reads DFQATT; CDR2 reads SNEGSKA (reference sequence). The CDR3 is 14 amino acids. Between the trimmed V and J ends, which lost 7 bases and 4 bases, there was a span of 14 bases. The TCR comes from a human donor who donated a stem cell graft to a child with acute lymphoblastic leukemia. This chain uses TRBV20-1 with TRBJ2-6; a possible D gene is TRBD1 (7 bases). The sample here was PBMCs from the stem cell graft donor, taken from the stem cell graft. The CDR3 reads CSGRGAQGANVLTF. The CDR3 DNA is TGCAGTGGCAGGGGGGCGCAGGGGGCCAACGTCCTGACTTTC.